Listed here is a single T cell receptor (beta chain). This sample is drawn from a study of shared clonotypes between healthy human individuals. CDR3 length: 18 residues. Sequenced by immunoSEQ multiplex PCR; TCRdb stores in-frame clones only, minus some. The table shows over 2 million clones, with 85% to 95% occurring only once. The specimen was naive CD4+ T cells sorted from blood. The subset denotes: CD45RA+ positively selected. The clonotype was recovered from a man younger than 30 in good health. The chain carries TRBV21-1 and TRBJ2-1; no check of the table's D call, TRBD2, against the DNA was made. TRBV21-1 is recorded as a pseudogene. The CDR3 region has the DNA TGTGCCAGCAGCAAAGATACCGGGACTAGCGGGGAAAGCAATGAGCAGTTCTTC. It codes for CASSKDTGTSGESNEQFF.